Listed below are T cell receptor beta chains from one sample, sequenced in a study of blood T cell repertoires in COVID-19. TCRdb's table, derived via immunoSEQ multiplex PCR, lists solely in-frame clones and lacks some. Of over 200,000 clones listed, roughly 88% are singletons. Sequencing was performed on PBMCs or T cells enriched from blood (not recorded which). The receptor set was obtained from a woman aged 25-40 years who had been exposed to COVID-19. Both conserved end residues are part of each CDR3. Fields, in order: clone size, V gene, D gene, J gene, CDR3 DNA, CDR3 protein. D genes are given only for firm matches. Size is omitted from some rows. Given values are once, few, many or a class for expanded clones.

.	TRBV5-1	TRBD1	TRBJ1-4	TGCGCCAGCAGCAAAACCGGGACAGGGGGCATCGTAGGTGAAAAACTGTTTTTT	CASSKTGTGGIVGEKLFF
.	TRBV12-3/TRBV12-4	.	TRBJ1-2	TGTGCCAGCAGTTCCCAGGGCTCCTATGGCTACACCTTC	CASSSQGSYGYTF
.	TRBV5-6	TRBD2	TRBJ2-1	TGTGCCAGCAGCTTGGTTTCCGGGACTAGCGGGAGGAATGAGCAGTTCTTC	CASSLVSGTSGRNEQFF
.	TRBV2	TRBD1	TRBJ1-2	TGTGCCAGCAGTGAGGGACAGCGTAATAACTATGGCTACACCTTC	CASSEGQRNNYGYTF
.	TRBV12-3/TRBV12-4	.	TRBJ2-1	TGTGCCAGCAGTTCCCGACCGGGAAGGCAGTTCTTC	CASSSRPGRQFF
.	TRBV19	.	TRBJ1-1	TGTGCCAGTAGTTTGCTAAACACTGAAGCTTTCTTT	CASSLLNTEAFF
.	TRBV19	TRBD2	TRBJ2-5	TGTGCCAGTAGTATAGGAAGACTAGCGGGAGCTCAACAAGAGACCCAGTACTTC	CASSIGRLAGAQQETQYF
.	TRBV5-1	.	TRBJ2-7	TGCGCCAGCAGCTTGGGCGGGATCCTGGAAGAGCAGTACTTC	CASSLGGILEEQYF
.	TRBV9	.	TRBJ1-2	TGTGCCAGCAGCGTAGGTCCGCGAGGGGGTAACTATGGCTACACCTTC	CASSVGPRGGNYGYTF
few	TRBV10-1	TRBD1	TRBJ1-1	TGCGCCAGCAGCCGGGACAGGGTTACTGAAGCTTTCTTT	CASSRDRVTEAFF
.	TRBV10-3	TRBD1	TRBJ2-7	TGTGCCATCAGTCTCGCAGGGGGCGAGCAGTACTTC	CAISLAGGEQYF
.	TRBV6-5	.	TRBJ2-3	TGTGCCAGCAGTTTCAGACGGGTCACAGATACGCAGTATTTT	CASSFRRVTDTQYF